This is a list of T cell receptor beta chains from one sample in a study of blood T cells in healthy people across ages. TCRdb re-analysed the 5' RACE reads in MiXCR, keeping a single row per CDR3 protein. The table has approximately 490,000 distinct CDR3 sequences, 24% seen once; the top ten hold roughly 9.4%. These same records also appear under a second study, on T cells of mothers and their children.

The sample was blood. The origin of the receptors is a boy between 10 and 17 years old in good health. The CDR3 runs from the conserved cysteine through the conserved F or W. D genes are given only for firm matches. Size is stated for part of the rows, as once, few or many counts, or as a class when the clone is expanded.

cdr3_aa: CASGQGFVRETQYF
cdr3_nt: TGTGCCAGCGGACAGGGATTCGTTAGAGAGACCCAGTACTTC
v_call: TRBV2
d_call: TRBD1
cdr3_length: 14
clone_size: once
j_call: TRBJ2-5

cdr3_aa: CASSDSSGADTQYF
cdr3_nt: TGTGCCAGCAGTGACTCTAGCGGGGCAGATACGCAGTATTTT
v_call: TRBV6-4
d_call: TRBD2
cdr3_length: 14
clone_size: many
j_call: TRBJ2-3

cdr3_aa: CSARIIRGVTDTQYF
cdr3_nt: TGCAGTGCTAGGATCATTCGGGGGGTAACAGATACGCAGTATTTT
v_call: TRBV20-1
d_call: TRBD2
cdr3_length: 15
clone_size: .
j_call: TRBJ2-3

cdr3_aa: CASSSTGSGEKLFF
cdr3_nt: TGTGCCAGCAGTTCTACAGGGTCAGGAGAAAAACTGTTTTTT
v_call: TRBV28
d_call: .
cdr3_length: 14
clone_size: few
j_call: TRBJ1-4

cdr3_aa: CASKATGGVRQYF
cdr3_nt: TGTGCCAGCAAAGCGACAGGGGGGGTGCGGCAGTACTTC
v_call: TRBV12-3/TRBV12-4
d_call: TRBD1
cdr3_length: 13
clone_size: many
j_call: TRBJ2-7

cdr3_aa: CASSTPGQEQYF
cdr3_nt: TGTGCCAGCAGCACCCCCGGCCAGGAGCAGTACTTC
v_call: TRBV7-9
d_call: .
cdr3_length: 12
clone_size: .
j_call: TRBJ2-7

cdr3_aa: CATSQAGGNEQFF
cdr3_nt: TGTGCCACCAGCCAGGCGGGGGGCAATGAGCAGTTCTTC
v_call: TRBV24-1
d_call: TRBD2
cdr3_length: 13
clone_size: .
j_call: TRBJ2-1

cdr3_aa: CASSLTSGSRTDTQYF
cdr3_nt: TGCGCCAGCAGCCTTACTAGCGGGAGCCGCACAGATACGCAGTATTTT
v_call: TRBV5-1
d_call: TRBD2
cdr3_length: 16
clone_size: few
j_call: TRBJ2-3

cdr3_aa: CASSSRPSTSGRLYEQYF
cdr3_nt: TGTGCCAGCAGCTCCCGGCCCTCGACTAGCGGGAGGCTCTACGAGCAGTACTTC
v_call: TRBV7-2
d_call: TRBD2
cdr3_length: 18
clone_size: .
j_call: TRBJ2-7

cdr3_aa: CASSIDASGEETQYF
cdr3_nt: TGCGCCAGCTCGATCGACGCTAGCGGTGAAGAGACCCAGTACTTC
v_call: TRBV5-1
d_call: TRBD2
cdr3_length: 15
clone_size: many
j_call: TRBJ2-5

cdr3_aa: CASSMGLAGENNEQFF
cdr3_nt: TGCGCCAGCAGCATGGGACTAGCGGGGGAAAACAATGAGCAGTTCTTC
v_call: TRBV5-1
d_call: TRBD2
cdr3_length: 16
clone_size: few
j_call: TRBJ2-1

cdr3_aa: CASSLWVGTEAFF
cdr3_nt: TGTGCCAGCAGCTTGTGGGTTGGGACTGAAGCTTTCTTT
v_call: TRBV5-6
d_call: .
cdr3_length: 13
clone_size: .
j_call: TRBJ1-1

cdr3_aa: CASSLLGWGSGANVLTF
cdr3_nt: TGTGCCAGCAGTTTATTGGGGTGGGGCTCTGGGGCCAACGTCCTGACTTTC
v_call: TRBV27
d_call: .
cdr3_length: 17
clone_size: .
j_call: TRBJ2-6

cdr3_aa: CASSASTRDTQYF
cdr3_nt: TGTGCCAGCAGTGCTTCCACGAGGGATACGCAGTATTTT
v_call: TRBV25-1
d_call: .
cdr3_length: 13
clone_size: .
j_call: TRBJ2-3

cdr3_aa: CATSSRDSPNEKLFF
cdr3_nt: TGTGCCACCAGCAGTAGGGACAGCCCTAATGAAAAACTGTTTTTT
v_call: TRBV15
d_call: TRBD1
cdr3_length: 15
clone_size: .
j_call: TRBJ1-4

cdr3_aa: CASSKGSPSEDEQYF
cdr3_nt: TGTGCCAGCAGCAAAGGAAGCCCTAGTGAAGACGAGCAGTACTTC
v_call: TRBV21-1
d_call: .
cdr3_length: 15
clone_size: .
j_call: TRBJ2-7

cdr3_aa: CASSESWAYGYTF
cdr3_nt: TGTGCCAGCAGTGAATCTTGGGCTTATGGCTACACCTTC
v_call: TRBV6-1
d_call: .
cdr3_length: 13
clone_size: few
j_call: TRBJ1-2

cdr3_aa: CASRAQGAGANVLTF
cdr3_nt: TGTGCCAGCAGGGCACAGGGTGCTGGGGCCAACGTCCTGACTTTC
v_call: TRBV28
d_call: .
cdr3_length: 15
clone_size: .
j_call: TRBJ2-6

cdr3_aa: CASSLPGPRTGNEQFF
cdr3_nt: TGTGCCAGTAGTCTACCGGGACCCCGGACAGGCAATGAGCAGTTCTTC
v_call: TRBV28
d_call: TRBD1
cdr3_length: 16
clone_size: few
j_call: TRBJ2-1

cdr3_aa: CASSLRREGYEQYF
cdr3_nt: TGCGCCAGCAGCCTGAGACGGGAGGGCTACGAGCAGTACTTC
v_call: TRBV4-1
d_call: TRBD2
cdr3_length: 14
clone_size: .
j_call: TRBJ2-7

cdr3_aa: CSARILLAGDYNEQFF
cdr3_nt: TGCAGTGCTAGAATCCTACTAGCGGGAGACTACAATGAGCAGTTCTTC
v_call: TRBV20-1
d_call: TRBD2
cdr3_length: 16
clone_size: few
j_call: TRBJ2-1

cdr3_aa: CSVEGGLSYNEQFF
cdr3_nt: TGCAGCGTTGAAGGGGGTCTCTCCTACAATGAGCAGTTCTTC
v_call: TRBV29-1
d_call: .
cdr3_length: 14
clone_size: .
j_call: TRBJ2-1

cdr3_aa: CSAREQGGSDTQYF
cdr3_nt: TGCAGTGCTCGGGAACAGGGTGGGTCAGATACGCAGTATTTT
v_call: TRBV20-1
d_call: .
cdr3_length: 14
clone_size: few
j_call: TRBJ2-3

cdr3_aa: CASSPWGQGGLGSPEAFF
cdr3_nt: TGTGCCAGCTCACCCTGGGGACAGGGAGGTTTGGGTAGCCCTGAAGCTTTCTTT
v_call: TRBV7-2
d_call: TRBD1
cdr3_length: 18
clone_size: .
j_call: TRBJ1-1

cdr3_aa: CASSQESGPSYGYAF
cdr3_nt: TGTGCCAGCAGCCAAGAGAGTGGACCGAGCTATGGCTACGCCTTC
v_call: TRBV3-1
d_call: .
cdr3_length: 15
clone_size: .
j_call: TRBJ1-2

cdr3_aa: CASSRINRDRNFGELFF
cdr3_nt: TGTGCCAGCAGCCGCATAAACCGGGACAGGAACTTCGGGGAGCTGTTTTTT
v_call: TRBV3-1
d_call: TRBD1
cdr3_length: 17
clone_size: .
j_call: TRBJ2-2

cdr3_aa: CSARDPAGGLRFGEQYF
cdr3_nt: TGCAGTGCTAGAGATCCAGCGGGAGGCCTTCGGTTTGGTGAGCAGTACTTC
v_call: TRBV20-1
d_call: TRBD2
cdr3_length: 17
clone_size: once
j_call: TRBJ2-7

cdr3_aa: CASTEPPRTGLAGVMRSNEQFF
cdr3_nt: TGTGCCAGCACCGAGCCTCCCCGGACGGGACTAGCGGGAGTTATGAGGAGCAATGAGCAGTTCTTC
v_call: TRBV11-1
d_call: TRBD2
cdr3_length: 22
clone_size: .
j_call: TRBJ2-1

cdr3_aa: CASSPDHGSYEQYF
cdr3_nt: TGTGCCAGCTCACCGGATCACGGCTCCTACGAGCAGTACTTC
v_call: TRBV18
d_call: .
cdr3_length: 14
clone_size: .
j_call: TRBJ2-7

cdr3_aa: CASSYGRSGRHEQYF
cdr3_nt: TGTGCCAGCAGTTACGGACGTAGCGGGAGACACGAGCAGTACTTC
v_call: TRBV6-5
d_call: TRBD2
cdr3_length: 15
clone_size: many
j_call: TRBJ2-7

cdr3_aa: CASSHDDRQGYGYTF
cdr3_nt: TGCGCCAGCAGCCACGATGACCGACAGGGTTATGGCTACACCTTC
v_call: TRBV4-3
d_call: TRBD1
cdr3_length: 15
clone_size: few
j_call: TRBJ1-2

cdr3_aa: CASSQEGQDSYNEQFF
cdr3_nt: TGTGCCAGCAGCCAGGAGGGACAGGACTCCTACAATGAGCAGTTCTTC
v_call: TRBV14
d_call: TRBD1
cdr3_length: 16
clone_size: .
j_call: TRBJ2-1

cdr3_aa: CASSRSSGTGKGYTF
cdr3_nt: TGTGCCAGCAGCCGTTCCTCCGGGACAGGGAAAGGCTACACCTTC
v_call: TRBV7-2
d_call: TRBD1
cdr3_length: 15
clone_size: .
j_call: TRBJ1-2

cdr3_aa: CASSPVGGGGTDTQYF
cdr3_nt: TGTGCCAGCAGTCCAGTGGGGGGAGGGGGCACAGATACGCAGTATTTT
v_call: TRBV7-2
d_call: TRBD2
cdr3_length: 16
clone_size: few
j_call: TRBJ2-3

cdr3_aa: CASRTGGSYEQYF
cdr3_nt: TGTGCCAGCAGAACAGGGGGTAGTTACGAGCAGTACTTC
v_call: TRBV12-3/TRBV12-4
d_call: TRBD1
cdr3_length: 13
clone_size: few
j_call: TRBJ2-7

cdr3_aa: CASSHPGALFYEQYF
cdr3_nt: TGTGCCAGCAGCCATCCCGGGGCACTTTTCTACGAGCAGTACTTC
v_call: TRBV11-1
d_call: .
cdr3_length: 15
clone_size: few
j_call: TRBJ2-7

cdr3_aa: CADGGRSTDTQYF
cdr3_nt: TGTGCCGATGGGGGCAGAAGCACAGATACGCAGTATTTT
v_call: TRBV7-9
d_call: .
cdr3_length: 13
clone_size: few
j_call: TRBJ2-3

cdr3_aa: CASSPGDRVFF
cdr3_nt: TGTGCCAGCAGCCCTGGGGACAGGGTGTTCTTC
v_call: TRBV7-2
d_call: TRBD1
cdr3_length: 11
clone_size: few
j_call: TRBJ2-5

cdr3_aa: CASSLDLSWSTPISGNTIYF
cdr3_nt: TGTGCCAGCAGCTTAGATTTAAGTTGGTCTACGCCAATCTCTGGAAACACCATATATTTT
v_call: TRBV11-1
d_call: .
cdr3_length: 20
clone_size: .
j_call: TRBJ1-3

cdr3_aa: CASSVAPTGGRAGELFF
cdr3_nt: TGTGCCAGCAGCGTAGCCCCAACAGGCGGGAGGGCCGGGGAGCTGTTTTTT
v_call: TRBV9
d_call: TRBD2
cdr3_length: 17
clone_size: few
j_call: TRBJ2-2

cdr3_aa: CSTSGQGSYEQYF
cdr3_nt: TGCAGCACGTCGGGACAGGGGTCCTACGAGCAGTACTTC
v_call: TRBV29-1
d_call: TRBD1
cdr3_length: 13
clone_size: few
j_call: TRBJ2-7

cdr3_aa: CASSSWTGLFYEQYF
cdr3_nt: TGTGCCAGCAGTTCTTGGACAGGGCTGTTCTACGAGCAGTACTTC
v_call: TRBV28
d_call: TRBD1
cdr3_length: 15
clone_size: few
j_call: TRBJ2-7

cdr3_aa: CSVARAGGELFF
cdr3_nt: TGCAGCGTTGCCCGGGCGGGCGGGGAGCTGTTTTTT
v_call: TRBV29-1
d_call: .
cdr3_length: 12
clone_size: few
j_call: TRBJ2-2

cdr3_aa: CASSLGRASFDYTF
cdr3_nt: TGTGCCAGCAGCTTAGGGAGAGCCTCCTTCGACTACACCTTC
v_call: TRBV7-2
d_call: .
cdr3_length: 14
clone_size: .
j_call: TRBJ1-2

cdr3_aa: CASSHGSATDTQYF
cdr3_nt: TGTGCCAGCAGCCATGGGTCCGCCACAGATACGCAGTATTTT
v_call: TRBV9
d_call: .
cdr3_length: 14
clone_size: .
j_call: TRBJ2-3

cdr3_aa: CATSDHRLAGAYGELFF
cdr3_nt: TGTGCCACCAGTGACCACAGACTAGCGGGAGCGTACGGGGAGCTGTTTTTT
v_call: TRBV24-1
d_call: TRBD2
cdr3_length: 17
clone_size: .
j_call: TRBJ2-2

cdr3_aa: CASSQGFGDNYGYTF
cdr3_nt: TGCGCCAGCAGCCAAGGGTTCGGGGATAACTATGGCTACACCTTC
v_call: TRBV4-3
d_call: .
cdr3_length: 15
clone_size: .
j_call: TRBJ1-2

cdr3_aa: CASSEGTGSDEQFF
cdr3_nt: TGTGCCAGCAGTGAAGGGACCGGATCGGATGAGCAGTTCTTC
v_call: TRBV6-2/TRBV6-3
d_call: .
cdr3_length: 14
clone_size: .
j_call: TRBJ2-1